One sample yielded the 8 T cell receptor beta chains listed below, sequenced in a study of T-cell memory formation after mild COVID-19. TCRdb reprocessed the 5' RACE reads with MiXCR, giving one entry per CDR3 protein. This sample has around 340,000 distinct CDR3 sequences; 13% occur once, and the top ten carry 20% to 25%. Material: PBMCs or a T cell subset sorted from them (not recorded which). Every receptor here comes from a man aged 18-30 years who had mild COVID-19 (a few samples of this study predate the infection). Cell type and time point are not known.

This clonotype turned up a few times. V and J are TRBV12-3 or TRBV12-4 and TRBJ1-2, with no clear D. Between the trimmed V and J ends, which lost 4 bases and 1 base, there was a span of 7 bases. The CDR3 totals 13 residues. The chain's CDR3 is CASSWGYNYGYTF. The DNA for the CDR3 is TGTGCCAGCAGTTGGGGATATAACTATGGCTACACCTTC.

This clonotype was picked up many times. The rearrangement uses TRBV5-1 and TRBJ2-3; D call uncertain. Germline values: CDR1 SGHRS, CDR2 YFSETQ. The germline V and J ends were trimmed by 7 bases and 0 bases, with 12 bases remaining between them. This CDR3 is 14 amino acids long. The CDR3 loop is CASFSWSSTDTQYF. CDR3 coding DNA: TGCGCCAGCTTCTCTTGGTCCAGCACAGATACGCAGTATTTT.

In its sample, this clonotype was seen a few times. V usage is TRBV4-1 and J usage is TRBJ2-5, with 8 nucleotides matching TRBD1. Looked up from germline, CDR1 is MGHRA and CDR2 is YSYEKL. The J segment lost 3 bases and the V segment lost 4 bases, leaving 13 bases of the junction unmatched. The CDR3 contains 17 residues. CDR3 loop: CASSPRGSTGEEETQYF. CDR3 DNA: TGCGCCAGCAGCCCGCGCGGGTCGACAGGGGAGGAAGAGACCCAGTACTTC.

The genes are TRBV29-1 and TRBJ1-5; 7 bases match TRBD1. The germline gives CDR1 SQVTM, CDR2 ANQGSEA. J was trimmed by 5 bases and V by 5 bases; bases with no gene match: 3. CDR3 size: 12 residues. The DNA for the CDR3 is TGCAGCGTTACTACAGGGGATCAGCCCCAGCATTTT. Its protein product is CSVTTGDQPQHF. Drawing the rest from reference TRBV29-1 and TRBJ1-5, the complete variable domain is SAVISQKPSRDICQRGTSLTIQCQVDSQVTMMFWYRQQPGQSLTLIATANQGSEATYESGFVIDKFPISRPNLTFSTLTVSNMSPEDSSIYLCSVTTGDQPQHFGDGTRLSIL.

This clonotype has just a few counts. The chain employs TRBV27 and TRBJ1-6; TRBD1 is a possible D gene (5 bases). Germline CDR1 and CDR2: MNHEY and SMNVEV (reference sequence). The ends were cut back, 3 bases at V and 10 bases at J, with 13 bases in the middle. The CDR3 is made up of 14 amino acids. The DNA for the CDR3 is TGTGCCAGCAGTTTGGGGCCGGGCAAATCACCCCTCCACTTT. It codes for CASSLGPGKSPLHF.

The chain couples TRBV28 to TRBJ2-7, with D tentatively TRBD1 (6 bases). Germline V CDR1 and CDR2: MDHEN, SYDVKM. This CDR3 spans 14 amino acids. With 3 bases removed from V and 3 bases from J, the gap between germline ends came to 12 bases. The CDR3 nucleotides read TGTGCCAGCAGTTTTTGGACAGAGGGCTACGAGCAGTACTTC. Translated, it gives CASSFWTEGYEQYF.

This clonotype appeared a few times. Compared with germline, one end of the junction differs, possibly owing to a read error. J is TRBJ2-7 and V is TRBV20-1; a weak D match, TRBD2 (7 bases). CDR3 size: 15 residues. The V gene's germline CDR1 is DFQATT and CDR2 SNEGSKA (reference sequence). CDR3 sequence: CSARSGRGAGYEQYF. The DNA for the CDR3 is TGCAGTGCTAGATCGGGGAGGGGGGCAGGCTACGAACAGTACTTC.

This chain connects TRBV2 to TRBJ2-7; 8 bases line up with TRBD1. CDR3 length: 14 amino acids. Per germline, CDR1 SNHLY and CDR2 FYNNEI. With V trimmed by 7 bases and J by 5 bases, 10 bases remained unmatched. CDR3: CASTQQGEDDEQYF. CDR3 coding DNA: TGTGCCAGCACTCAACAGGGGGAGGATGACGAGCAGTACTTC. Together with reference TRBV2 and TRBJ2-7, the CDR3 gives the full variable domain: EPEVTQTPSHQVTQMGQEVILRCVPISNHLYFYWYRQILGQKVEFLVSFYNNEISEKSEIFDDQFSVERPDGSNFTLKIRSTKLEDSAMYFCASTQQGEDDEQYFGPGTRLTVT.